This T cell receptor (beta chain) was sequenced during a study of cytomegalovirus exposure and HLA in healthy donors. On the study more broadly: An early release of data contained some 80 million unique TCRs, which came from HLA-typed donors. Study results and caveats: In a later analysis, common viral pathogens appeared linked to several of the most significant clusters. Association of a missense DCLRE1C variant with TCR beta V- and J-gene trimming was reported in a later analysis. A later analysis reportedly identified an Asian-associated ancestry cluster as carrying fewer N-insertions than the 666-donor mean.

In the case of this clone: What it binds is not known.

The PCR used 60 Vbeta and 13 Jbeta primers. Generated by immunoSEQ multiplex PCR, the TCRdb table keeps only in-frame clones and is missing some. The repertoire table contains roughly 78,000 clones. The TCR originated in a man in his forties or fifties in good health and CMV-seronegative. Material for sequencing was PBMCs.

The CDR3 sequence is CASRLPGQPNYGYTF. In DNA, the CDR3 is TGTGCCAGCAGACTACCGGGACAGCCTAACTATGGCTACACCTTC. The chain couples TRBV28 to TRBJ1-2; 7 bases agree with TRBD1. The CDR3 loop spans 15 amino acids. Germline-derived CDR1 and CDR2 are MDHEN and SYDVKM. V trimming: 6 bases; J trimming: 0 bases; junction bases outside the gene matches: 7.